This TCR beta chain was found in a study of OX40 agonist ivuxolimab in advanced cancers. In the study overall: Ivuxolimab, which targeted the costimulatory receptor OX40 (CD134), was an agonistic, fully human IgG2 monoclonal antibody. Intravenous ivuxolimab was administered to patients every 2 weeks at six dose levels: 0.01, 0.1, 0.3, 1.5, 3 and 10 mg/kg. Of the 50 to 55 dose-escalation patients, hepatocellular carcinoma was present in about 20, melanoma in around 15, renal cell carcinoma in 9 and head and neck cancer in 9. In the dose-escalation cohort, 75% to 85% of patients were male, and the mean age was 60 years with a range of roughly 23 to 90. Prior anti-PD-1, anti-PD-L1 or anti-CTLA-4 therapy was permitted, and checkpoint inhibitors had been received by less than 45% of dose-escalation patients. Partial responses were achieved by three dose-escalation patients, of whom one had hepatocellular carcinoma and two had cutaneous melanoma. Peripheral TCRbeta sequencing was intended to test whether TCR sequence diversity was altered and clonal T-cell expansion was caused by ivuxolimab. The paper covers the monotherapy dose-escalation part of the phase I ivuxolimab trial, which included N ≈ 50 patients. The investigation overall reported the following: Partial responders in the 0.1-3.0 mg/kg groups had among the lowest normalized peripheral clonal expansion, especially among CD8+ T cells. After ivuxolimab, more expanded clones were found on average in CD8+ T cells than in CD4+ T cells. Low levels of normalized T-cell clonal expansion were also seen in some patients who did not respond. At doses of 0.1 to 3.0 mg/kg, clonal expansion of both CD4+ and CD8+ blood T cells was observed from baseline to week 6. Which antigens the clonally expanded peripheral T cells were specific for was not determined.

V sheds 0 bases and J sheds 0 bases, leaving 6 bases between their ends. CDR1 MGHRA and CDR2 YSYEKL were looked up in the germline V gene. Its CDR3 holds 15 amino acids, cysteine through phenylalanine. Only the CDR3 region is kept as DNA, spanning 45 bases read in frame from base 1. Patients with autoimmune disease history or receiving systemic immunosuppression were excluded from the trial. Peripheral blood for TCR sequencing was collected from all dose cohorts at baseline, on cycle 4 day 1, and on cycle 7 day 1. Samples came from an open-label, multicenter, first-in-human phase I dose-escalation trial of ivuxolimab. Adults with locally advanced or metastatic melanoma, renal cell carcinoma, hepatocellular carcinoma or head and neck squamous cell carcinoma were enrolled in the trial. Before TCR sequencing, CD4+ T cells and CD8+ T cells were sorted from peripheral blood as separate populations. For sequencing of the TCRbeta CDR3 region, genomic DNA was extracted from the sorted cells. The immunoSEQ Assay was used to sequence the TCRbeta CDR3 regions. The clones in this table, taken by TCRdb from immuneACCESS, are in-frame only. Not every clone is retained; where verified, under half of the shortfall comes from an unresolved V gene, and the cause of the rest is unknown. The sample yields approximately 66,000 clones; 85% were counted once. The top ten clonotypes cover roughly 0.89% of the sample.

Relative to its sample, this clone is medium-sized (0.01 to 0.1%). Its antigen is currently not known. Base qualities are not recorded, but no much larger clone differs from it by a single base. The sequence derives from an adult with an advanced solid tumor such as melanoma, head and neck, liver or kidney cancer. This chain is built from TRBV4-1 and TRBJ1-5; the D gene cannot be named for sure. The sample in question was CD4+ or CD8+ T cells sorted from blood, obtained in a trial of the OX40 agonist ivuxolimab. The encoded CDR3 is CASSQDWVSNQPQHF. In nucleotides, the sequence is TGCGCCAGCAGCCAAGATTGGGTTAGCAATCAGCCCCAGCATTTT.